Below are 27 T cell receptor beta chains sequenced from a single sample in a study of T cell repertoires in cytomegalovirus infection. From the reads, TCRdb called clonotypes with MiXCR, one entry per CDR3 protein. The sample carries approximately 190,000 distinct CDR3 sequences, 7.5% to 10% recorded once. The material sequenced was PBMCs. The receptor source for this set is a human donor in good health (CMV status not recorded). Some clones in this sample may be carry-over from other donors' samples.

This clonotype turned up a few times. This CDR3 is CSPVGKNNEQFF. For the CDR3, the DNA is TGCAGCCCCGTCGGGAAAAACAATGAGCAGTTCTTC. The genes are TRBV29-1 and TRBJ2-1; a possible D gene is TRBD2 (5 bases). CDR1 and CDR2 from the germline V gene are SQVTM and ANQGSEA. Deletions cut 8 bases from V and 5 bases from J, with 13 bases between. The CDR3 has 12 amino acids.

This clonotype was detected a few times. The V and J genes are TRBV20-1 and TRBJ1-1, with D unresolved. There are 13 residues in the CDR3. Germline lookup yields CDR1 DFQATT and CDR2 SNEGSKA (reference sequence). V lost 5 bases and J 4 bases, leaving 14 bases between the germline ends. The CDR3 loop reads CSAASGVGTEAFF. For the CDR3, the DNA is TGCAGTGCTGCCAGCGGGGTGGGCACTGAAGCTTTCTTT.

This clonotype was picked up many times. The CDR3 DNA follows: TGTGCCAGCAGCTCGTTAGCGGGGGGGATCCTGAGCACAGATACGCAGTATTTT. This encodes CASSSLAGGILSTDTQYF. The chain has TRBV7-2 and TRBJ2-3; 11 bases match TRBD2. Per the germline V gene, CDR1 is SGHTA and CDR2 is FQGNSA. The trim removed 4 bases at V and 0 bases at J, leaving 9 bases unmatched. The CDR3 has 18 amino acids.

This sequence joins TRBV5-4 and TRBJ1-4; no clear D. V was clipped by 3 bases and J by 3 bases, with 12 bases between them. The CDR3 spans 15 residues. CDR1 SGHNT and CDR2 YYREEE come from the germline V gene (reference sequence). In nucleotides, the CDR3 is TGTGCCAGCAGCTCTTCGACCGGGCCTAATGAAAAACTGTTTTTT. Translated: CASSSSTGPNEKLFF.

There are many counts of this clonotype. The gene calls are TRBV7-9 and TRBJ1-5; D perhaps matches TRBD1 (5 bases). The germline gives CDR1 SEHNR, CDR2 FQNEAQ (reference sequence). This CDR3 region has 17 residues. Deletions cut 8 bases from V and 2 bases from J, with 22 bases between. CDR3 in DNA: TGTGCCAGCTCAAAGGGGATCGTAGGGCTCGGCAATCAGCCCCAGCATTTT. This encodes CASSKGIVGLGNQPQHF.

This clonotype came up many times. The chain couples TRBV7-2 to TRBJ2-1, with D maybe TRBD1 (7 bases). Trimming stripped 1 base from V and 7 bases from J, with 11 bases between. Germline V lookup: CDR1 SGHTA, CDR2 FQGNSA. The CDR3 loop spans 14 amino acids. The CDR3 region is CASSLVRGANEQFF. The CDR3, as DNA: TGTGCCAGCAGCTTAGTCAGGGGGGCGAATGAGCAGTTCTTC. The full variable domain, in which reference TRBV7-2 and TRBJ2-1 provide the parts outside the CDR3, is GAGVSQSPSNKVTEKGKDVELRCDPISGHTALYWYRQSLGQGLEFLIYFQGNSAPDKSGLPSDRFSAERTGGSVSTLTIQRTQQEDSAVYLCASSLVRGANEQFFGPGTRLTVL.

This clonotype came up many times. This rearrangement joins TRBV7-2 to TRBJ1-4; 8 nucleotides align to TRBD1. V shed 0 bases, J shed 8 bases, and the junction held 8 bases outside the gene matches. Germline V gene sequence: CDR1 SGHTA, CDR2 FQGNSA. The CDR3 runs to 16 residues. This chain's CDR3 is CASSLAVTGGGEKLFF. The CDR3 DNA is TGTGCCAGCAGCTTAGCCGTCACAGGGGGGGGAGAAAAACTGTTTTTT.

V and J are TRBV5-6 and TRBJ2-4; no reliable D call. Germline CDR1 SGHDT, CDR2 YYEEEE. This CDR3 contains 15 residues. Between the trimmed V and J ends, which lost 4 bases and 2 bases, there was a span of 13 bases. CDR3 sequence reads: CASSLDPQTKNIQYF. The CDR3 nucleotides read TGTGCCAGCAGCCTGGATCCCCAAACCAAAAACATTCAGTACTTC.

This clonotype has at least ten counts. The chain is built from TRBV28 and TRBJ2-7, with D maybe TRBD2 (5 bases). This CDR3 is 12 amino acids long. Germline V gene sequence: CDR1 MDHEN, CDR2 SYDVKM. The V gene lost 10 bases and the J gene lost 4 bases, with 14 bases spanning the gap. CDR3 in amino acids: CATEWSGYEQYF. In DNA, the CDR3 is TGTGCCACCGAGTGGTCGGGGTACGAGCAGTACTTC.

In this sample, this clonotype turned up a few times. This chain connects TRBV11-2 to TRBJ2-7; no reliable D call. The V and J ends lost 5 bases and 4 bases respectively, with 6 bases between them. Germline V gives CDR1 SGHAT, CDR2 FQNNGV. CDR3 length: 11 amino acids. CDR3 sequence reads: CASSPKYEQYF. The CDR3 DNA is TGTGCCAGCAGCCCCAAGTACGAGCAGTACTTC.

This clonotype turned up a few times. J is TRBJ2-7 and V is TRBV29-1; a possible D gene is TRBD2 (6 bases). The CDR3 consists of 14 residues. V dropped 5 bases and J dropped 6 bases, with 20 bases sitting between them. Germline V CDR1 and CDR2: SQVTM, ANQGSEA. CDR3 amino acids: CSVFLTSRPTEQYF. Written as DNA, the CDR3 is TGCAGCGTTTTCCTGACTAGTAGACCCACCGAGCAGTACTTC.

The sample holds many counts of this clonotype. The rearrangement links TRBV20-1 to TRBJ2-7; D not resolved. The CDR3 runs 10 residues. V lost 3 bases and J lost 5, with 5 bases in between. Germline loops: CDR1 DFQATT, CDR2 SNEGSKA (reference sequence). The CDR3 reads CSASLDEQYF. CDR3 DNA sequence: TGCAGTGCTAGTTTGGACGAGCAGTACTTC.

This clonotype showed up many times. The rearrangement links TRBV6-2 or TRBV6-3 to TRBJ2-1, with D hard to call. V was trimmed by 2 bases and J by 5 bases, leaving 16 bases between them. The CDR3 loop spans 16 amino acids. Germline values: CDR1 MNHEY, CDR2 SVGEGT. The CDR3 bases are TGTGCCAGCAGTTACAGGTCAGGCTCTCCTCACAATGAGCAGTTCTTC. Its protein product is CASSYRSGSPHNEQFF.

This clonotype came up many times. This chain connects TRBV28 to TRBJ1-5; no reliable D call. Germline-derived CDR1 and CDR2 are MDHEN and SYDVKM. Trimming cost V 4 bases and J 4 bases, with 5 bases left between them. This CDR3 is 12 amino acids long. Here the CDR3 DNA reads TGTGCCAGCAGTTCTGCTAATCAGCCCCAGCATTTT. Its translation: CASSSANQPQHF. Looking up the rest from reference TRBV28 and TRBJ1-5 gives the full variable domain: DVKVTQSSRYLVKRTGEKVFLECVQDMDHENMFWYRQDPGLGLRLIYFSYDVKMKEKGDIPEGYSVSREKKERFSLILESASTNQTSMYLCASSSANQPQHFGDGTRLSIL.

CDR3: CASSSQDINYGYTF. For the CDR3, the DNA is TGTGCCAGCAGCTCTCAAGACATTAACTATGGCTACACCTTC. The chain couples TRBV9 to TRBJ1-2; D gene unclear. The CDR3 consists of 14 residues. CDR1 is SGDLS, CDR2 YYNGEE, per germline. Trimming left V 4 bases short and J 1 base short, with 11 bases between.

The J gene is TRBJ2-5, the V gene TRBV28; 9 nucleotides match TRBD1. The CDR3 totals 15 residues. CDR1 MDHEN and CDR2 SYDVKM come from the germline V gene. J gave up 2 bases and V 2 bases, and 3 bases lay outside the gene matches. The CDR3 DNA reads TGTGCCAGCAGTTTAATCGGACAGGGGCAAGAGACCCAGTACTTC. It codes for CASSLIGQGQETQYF.

The sample holds a few counts of this clonotype. The chain uses TRBV12-3 or TRBV12-4 and TRBJ2-5, with 9 positions matching TRBD1. J lost 7 bases, V lost 5 bases, and 5 bases had no gene match. There are 13 residues in the CDR3. CDR3 DNA: TGTGCCAGCAGTACAGGGGGCTCGGGGACCCAGTACTTC. The encoded protein is CASSTGGSGTQYF.

This clonotype was recorded many times. The chain recombines TRBV6-2 or TRBV6-3 with TRBJ1-1; D is unclear. Germline V gene lookup returns CDR1 MNHEY and CDR2 SVGEGT. The CDR3 contains 14 residues. Trimming stripped 4 bases from V and 0 bases from J, with 9 bases between. The DNA for the CDR3 is TGTGCCAGCAGTTGGAATGGTATGAACACTGAAGCTTTCTTT. Protein sequence: CASSWNGMNTEAFF.

The chain links TRBV19 to TRBJ2-1; 9 bases agree with TRBD2. Germline V lookup: CDR1 LNHDA, CDR2 SQIVND (reference sequence). The CDR3 contains 15 residues. V lost 10 bases and J lost 6; bases outside the gene matches: 13. The CDR3: CATLDRTSAVNEQFF. The CDR3 DNA is TGTGCCACCCTAGACAGGACTAGCGCAGTCAATGAGCAGTTCTTC.

This clonotype has only a few counts. The J gene is TRBJ2-7, the V gene TRBV7-6, with D perhaps TRBD1 (7 bases). The V gene lost 7 bases and the J gene lost 4 bases, with 14 bases spanning the gap. Germline CDR1 and CDR2: SGHVS and FNYEAQ. The CDR3 is 13 amino acids. CDR3 loop: CASTAGQKYEQYF. The CDR3 DNA reads as TGTGCCAGCACCGCGGGACAGAAATACGAGCAGTACTTC.

This clonotype was observed a handful of times. This chain connects TRBV20-1 to TRBJ2-1; no firm D call. The CDR3 runs to 11 residues. Per germline, CDR1 DFQATT and CDR2 SNEGSKA (reference sequence). V lost 2 bases to trimming and J lost 7 bases, with 6 bases between them. This CDR3 reads CSARLVNEQFF. The CDR3 DNA sequence: TGCAGTGCTAGACTAGTAAATGAGCAGTTCTTC.

The chain links TRBV28 to TRBJ2-6, with 7 bases lining up with TRBD2. The CDR3 sequence is 16 residues long. V shed 6 bases and J 1 base; nucleotides not matched to a gene: 6. In germline, CDR1 is MDHEN, CDR2 SYDVKM. The CDR3 region has the DNA TGTGCCAGCAGGGGGGGGGTAAGGTCTGGGGCCAACGTCCTGACTTTC. It encodes CASRGGVRSGANVLTF.

The chain employs TRBV6-5 and TRBJ2-2, with no clear D. The germline V gene encodes CDR1 MNHEY and CDR2 SVGAGI. CDR3 length: 14 amino acids. V lost 3 bases and J 1 base, leaving 6 bases between the germline ends. CDR3 amino acids: CASSYALNTGELFF. The CDR3 DNA reads TGTGCCAGCAGTTATGCCTTGAACACCGGGGAGCTGTTTTTT.

This clonotype has at least ten counts. J is TRBJ2-1 and V is TRBV7-2; D unclear. V shed 4 bases and J shed 0 bases, with 10 bases lying between them. Germline V gene data show CDR1 as SGHTA and CDR2 as FQGNSA. The CDR3 consists of 15 residues. The CDR3 spells CASSSTLSSYNEQFF. The CDR3 bases are TGTGCCAGCAGCTCCACTTTGAGCTCCTACAATGAGCAGTTCTTC.

In this sample, this clonotype turned up a few times. V is TRBV29-1 and J is TRBJ2-7; 9 nucleotides agree with TRBD2. Trimming cost V 5 bases and J 2 bases; bases outside gene matches: 4. CDR1 is SQVTM and CDR2 is ANQGSEA in the germline V gene. The length of the CDR3 is 13 residues. The chain's CDR3 is CSVRLAGPYEQYF. The CDR3 nucleotides read TGCAGCGTTCGGCTAGCGGGACCCTACGAGCAGTACTTC.

This clonotype has a count of ten or more. V and J are TRBV28 and TRBJ1-2, with D tentatively TRBD1 (5 bases). Trimming stripped 7 bases from V and 3 bases from J, with 18 bases between. CDR3 length: 15 amino acids. The germline V gene encodes CDR1 MDHEN and CDR2 SYDVKM. The CDR3 is CASIRRPLRDYGYTF. For the CDR3, the DNA is TGTGCCAGCATCAGAAGGCCCCTCAGGGACTATGGCTACACCTTC.

This clonotype was recorded many times. The chain is built from TRBV11-2 and TRBJ1-2, with D possibly TRBD1 on 5 matching bases. Trimming left V 2 bases short and J 6 bases short, with 7 bases between. In germline, CDR1 is SGHAT, CDR2 FQNNGV. This CDR3 region has 12 residues. Here the CDR3 reads CASSLSRDGYTF. The DNA of the CDR3 is TGTGCCAGCAGCTTAAGCAGGGATGGCTACACCTTC.